This T cell receptor (beta chain) was obtained from a study of T cell repertoires in cytomegalovirus infection. TCRdb reanalysed the reads using MiXCR and keeps one entry per CDR3 protein. The top ten clones hold approximately 19% of a sample with over 250,000 distinct CDR3 sequences, roughly a fifth of them seen once. Per the germline V gene, CDR1 is SEHNR and CDR2 is FQNEAQ (reference sequence). The V end lost 2 bases, the J end lost 5 bases, and 9 bases lay between the germline ends. CDR3 length equals 14 residues. With regard to this clonotype: Its antigen is unidentified.

The chain combines TRBV7-9 with TRBJ1-4, with unresolved D. The sample was cultured PBMCs, taken from culture after CMV antigen stimulation. The receptor's source is a human donor in good health (CMV status not recorded). Some clones in this sample may be carry-over from other donors' samples. The CDR3 sequence: CASSLLRTNEKLFF. CDR3 DNA sequence: TGTGCCAGCAGCTTACTCAGAACCAATGAAAAACTGTTTTTT.